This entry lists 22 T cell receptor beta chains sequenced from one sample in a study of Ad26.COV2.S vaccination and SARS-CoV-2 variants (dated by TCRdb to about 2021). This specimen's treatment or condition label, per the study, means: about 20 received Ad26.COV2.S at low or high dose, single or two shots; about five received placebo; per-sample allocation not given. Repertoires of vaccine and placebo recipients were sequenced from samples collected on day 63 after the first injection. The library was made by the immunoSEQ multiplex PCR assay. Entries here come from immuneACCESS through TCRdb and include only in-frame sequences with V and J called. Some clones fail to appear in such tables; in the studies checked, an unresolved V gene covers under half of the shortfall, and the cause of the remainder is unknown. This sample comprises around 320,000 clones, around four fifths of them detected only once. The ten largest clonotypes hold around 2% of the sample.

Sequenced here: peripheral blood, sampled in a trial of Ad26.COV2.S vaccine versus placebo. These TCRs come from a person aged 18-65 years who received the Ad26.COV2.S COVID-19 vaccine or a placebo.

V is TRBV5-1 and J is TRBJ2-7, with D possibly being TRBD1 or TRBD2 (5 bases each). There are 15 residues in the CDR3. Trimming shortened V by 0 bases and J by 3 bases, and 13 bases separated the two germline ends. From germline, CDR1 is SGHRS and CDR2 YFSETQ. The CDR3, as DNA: TGCGCCAGCAGCTTGGCGGGACGAGAGTACTACGAGCAGTACTTC. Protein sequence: CASSLAGREYYEQYF.

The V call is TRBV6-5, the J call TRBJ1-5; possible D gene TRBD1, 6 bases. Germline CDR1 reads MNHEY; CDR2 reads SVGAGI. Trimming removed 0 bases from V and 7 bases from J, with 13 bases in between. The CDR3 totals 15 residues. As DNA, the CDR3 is TGTGCCAGCAGTTACTCGAGGACAGTTGGGCAGCCCCAGCATTTT. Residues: CASSYSRTVGQPQHF.

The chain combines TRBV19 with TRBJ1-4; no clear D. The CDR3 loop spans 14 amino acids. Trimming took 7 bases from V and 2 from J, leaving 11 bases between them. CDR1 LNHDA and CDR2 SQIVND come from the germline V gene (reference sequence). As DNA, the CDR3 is TGTGCCAGTAACCTCAGGAGGACTAATGAAAAACTGTTTTTT. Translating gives CASNLRRTNEKLFF.

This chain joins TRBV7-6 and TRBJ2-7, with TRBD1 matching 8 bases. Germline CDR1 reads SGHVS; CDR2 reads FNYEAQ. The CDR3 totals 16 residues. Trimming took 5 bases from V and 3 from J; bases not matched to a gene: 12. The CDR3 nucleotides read TGTGCCAGCAGCACAAAGGGGGACAGGAGGGTCTACGAGCAGTACTTC. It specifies CASSTKGDRRVYEQYF.

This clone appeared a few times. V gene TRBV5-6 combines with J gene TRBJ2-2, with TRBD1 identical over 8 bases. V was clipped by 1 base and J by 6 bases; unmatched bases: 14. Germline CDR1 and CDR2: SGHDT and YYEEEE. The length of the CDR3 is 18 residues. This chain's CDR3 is CASSLRSERTGIPGELFF. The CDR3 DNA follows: TGTGCCAGCAGCTTGAGGTCAGAACGGACAGGGATCCCCGGGGAGCTGTTTTTT.

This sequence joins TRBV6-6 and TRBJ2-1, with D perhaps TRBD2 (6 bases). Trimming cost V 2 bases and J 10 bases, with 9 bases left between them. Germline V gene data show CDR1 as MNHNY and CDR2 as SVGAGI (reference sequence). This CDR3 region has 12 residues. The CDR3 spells CASSYGAGEQFF. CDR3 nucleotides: TGTGCCAGCAGTTACGGGGCGGGGGAGCAGTTCTTC.

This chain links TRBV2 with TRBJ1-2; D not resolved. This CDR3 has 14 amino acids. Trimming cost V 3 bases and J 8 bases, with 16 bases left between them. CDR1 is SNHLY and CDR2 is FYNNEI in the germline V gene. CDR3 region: CASSDYPGSGGYTF. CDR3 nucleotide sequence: TGTGCCAGCAGTGACTATCCGGGATCCGGCGGCTACACCTTC.

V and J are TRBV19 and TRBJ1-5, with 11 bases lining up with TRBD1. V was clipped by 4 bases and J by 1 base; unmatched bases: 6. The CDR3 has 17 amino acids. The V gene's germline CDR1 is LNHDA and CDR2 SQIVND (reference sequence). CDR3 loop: CASSTRDRGLSNQPQHF. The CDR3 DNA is TGTGCCAGTAGTACTCGGGACAGGGGGTTGAGCAATCAGCCCCAGCATTTT. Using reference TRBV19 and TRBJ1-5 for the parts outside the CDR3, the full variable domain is DGGITQSPKYLFRKEGQNVTLSCEQNLNHDAMYWYRQDPGQGLRLIYYSQIVNDFQKGDIAEGYSVSREKKESFPLTVTSAQKNPTAFYLCASSTRDRGLSNQPQHFGDGTRLSIL.

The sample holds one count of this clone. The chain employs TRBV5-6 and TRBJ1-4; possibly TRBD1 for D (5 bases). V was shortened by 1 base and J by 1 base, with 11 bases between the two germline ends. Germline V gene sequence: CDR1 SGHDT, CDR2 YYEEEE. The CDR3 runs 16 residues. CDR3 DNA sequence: TGTGCCAGCAGCTTGTTGGGGGAGGAAACTAATGAAAAACTGTTTTTT. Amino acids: CASSLLGEETNEKLFF. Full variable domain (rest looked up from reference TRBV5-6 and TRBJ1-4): DAGVTQSPTHLIKTRGQQVTLRCSPKSGHDTVSWYQQALGQGPQFIFQYYEEEERQRGNFPDRFSGHQFPNYSSELNVNALLLGDSALYLCASSLLGEETNEKLFFGSGTQLSVL.

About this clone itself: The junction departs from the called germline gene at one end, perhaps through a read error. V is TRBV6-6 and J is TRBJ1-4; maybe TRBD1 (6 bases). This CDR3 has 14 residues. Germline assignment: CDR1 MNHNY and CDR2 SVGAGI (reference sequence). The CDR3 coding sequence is TGTGCCAGCAGTTACCATCCCGACAGGAATCAAAGGGTTTTT. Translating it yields CASSYHPDRNQRVF.

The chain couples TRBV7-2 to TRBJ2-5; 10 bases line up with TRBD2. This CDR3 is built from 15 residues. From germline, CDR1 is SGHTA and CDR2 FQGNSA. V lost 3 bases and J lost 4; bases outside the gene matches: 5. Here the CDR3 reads CASSLQRGGRETQYF. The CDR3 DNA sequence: TGTGCCAGCAGCTTGCAGCGGGGGGGCCGAGAGACCCAGTACTTC.

The CDR3 DNA reads TGTGCCAGCAGCCCACCCTCGGGGGAGGGCTACACCTTC. As protein: CASSPPSGEGYTF. The J gene is TRBJ1-2, the V gene TRBV4-2; D possibly corresponds to TRBD1 (5 bases). Trimming took 4 bases from V and 8 from J, leaving 14 bases between them. CDR3 length: 13 residues. From germline, CDR1 is LGHNA and CDR2 YNFKEQ.

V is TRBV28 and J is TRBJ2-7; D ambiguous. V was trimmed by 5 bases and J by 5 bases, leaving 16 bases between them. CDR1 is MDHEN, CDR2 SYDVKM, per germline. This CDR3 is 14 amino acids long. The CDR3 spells CASSVPGVRNEQYF. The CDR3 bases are TGTGCCAGCAGTGTCCCTGGGGTGCGGAACGAGCAGTACTTC.

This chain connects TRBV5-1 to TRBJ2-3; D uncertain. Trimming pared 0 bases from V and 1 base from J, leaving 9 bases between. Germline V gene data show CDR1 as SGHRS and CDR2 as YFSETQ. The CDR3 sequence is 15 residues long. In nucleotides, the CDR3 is TGCGCCAGCAGCTTGGACAGCCATGGCACAGATACGCAGTATTTT. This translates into CASSLDSHGTDTQYF.

CDR3 nucleotide sequence: TGTGCCAGCAGCCAAGAAGGGTCCACCATATATTTT. Translating gives CASSQEGSTIYF. The chain combines TRBV3-1 (or the pseudogene TRBV3-2) with TRBJ1-3, with D unclear. Trimming left V 0 bases short and J 9 bases short, with 6 bases between. The CDR3 loop spans 12 amino acids. Looked up from germline, CDR1 is LGHDT and CDR2 is YNNKEL (reference sequence).

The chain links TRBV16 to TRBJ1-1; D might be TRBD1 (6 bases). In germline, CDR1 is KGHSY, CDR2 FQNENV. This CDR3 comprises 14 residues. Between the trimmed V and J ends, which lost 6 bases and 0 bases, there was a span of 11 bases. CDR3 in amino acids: CASSHTGLNTEAFF. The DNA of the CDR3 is TGTGCCAGCAGTCATACAGGGTTGAACACTGAAGCTTTCTTT.

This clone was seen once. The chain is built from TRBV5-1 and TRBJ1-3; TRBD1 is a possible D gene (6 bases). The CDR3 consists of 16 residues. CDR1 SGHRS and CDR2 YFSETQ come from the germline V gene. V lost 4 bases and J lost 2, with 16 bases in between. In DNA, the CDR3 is TGCGCCAGCAGCCCGGCTACAGGGTTGGCTGGAAACACCATATATTTT. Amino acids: CASSPATGLAGNTIYF.

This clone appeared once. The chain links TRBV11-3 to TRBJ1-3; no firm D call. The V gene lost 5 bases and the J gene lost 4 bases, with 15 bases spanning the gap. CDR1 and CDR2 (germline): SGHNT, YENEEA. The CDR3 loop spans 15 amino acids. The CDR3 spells CASSQLGGLGNTIYF. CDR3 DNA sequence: TGTGCCAGCAGCCAGTTAGGAGGTCTCGGAAACACCATATATTTT. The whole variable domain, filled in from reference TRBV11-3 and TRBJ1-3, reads EAGVVQSPRYKIIEKKQPVAFWCNPISGHNTLYWYLQNLGQGPELLIRYENEEAVDDSQLPKDRFSAERLKGVDSTLKIQPAELGDSAVYLCASSQLGGLGNTIYFGEGSWLTVV.

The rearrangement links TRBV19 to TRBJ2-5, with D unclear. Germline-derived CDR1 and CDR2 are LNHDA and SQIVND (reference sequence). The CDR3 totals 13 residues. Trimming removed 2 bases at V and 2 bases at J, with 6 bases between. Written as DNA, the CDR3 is TGTGCCAGTAGTATAAGGCCACAAGAGACCCAGTACTTC. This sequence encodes CASSIRPQETQYF.

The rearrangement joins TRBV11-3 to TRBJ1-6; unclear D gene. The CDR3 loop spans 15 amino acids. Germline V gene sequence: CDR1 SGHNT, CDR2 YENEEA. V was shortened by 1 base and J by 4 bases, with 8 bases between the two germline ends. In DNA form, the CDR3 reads TGTGCCAGCAGCTTAGGAGGTCTATATAATTCACCCCTCCACTTT. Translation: CASSLGGLYNSPLHF.

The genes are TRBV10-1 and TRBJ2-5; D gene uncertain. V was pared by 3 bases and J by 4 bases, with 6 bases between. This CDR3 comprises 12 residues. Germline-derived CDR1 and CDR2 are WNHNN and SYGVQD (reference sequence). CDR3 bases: TGCGCCAGCAGTGACGGTTCAGAGACCCAGTACTTC. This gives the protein CASSDGSETQYF.

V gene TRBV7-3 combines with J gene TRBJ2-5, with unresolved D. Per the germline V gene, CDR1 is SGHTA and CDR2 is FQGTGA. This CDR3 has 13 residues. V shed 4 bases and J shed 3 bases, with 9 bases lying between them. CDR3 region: CASSWRREETQYF. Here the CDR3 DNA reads TGTGCCAGCAGCTGGAGAAGGGAAGAGACCCAGTACTTC.